Listed here are 32 T cell receptor beta chains from one sample, sequenced in a study of blood T cell repertoires in COVID-19. The table came from immunoSEQ multiplex PCR; TCRdb's copy has only in-frame clones and leaves some out. Of approximately 210,000 clones listed, around 84% were seen once; the top ten hold 15% to 20%. Source material: peripheral blood. These receptors all stem from a man younger than 45 with active or convalescent COVID-19.

The J gene is TRBJ1-2, the V gene TRBV9; D is perhaps TRBD1 (5 bases). CDR1 is SGDLS and CDR2 is YYNGEE in the germline V gene. V lost 1 base and J 8 bases, leaving 9 bases between the germline ends. The CDR3 covers 12 residues. As DNA, the CDR3 is TGTGCCAGCAGCGTAATTTCAGGGGGCTACACCTTC. Translation gives CASSVISGGYTF. The complete variable domain, with remaining parts taken from reference TRBV9 and TRBJ1-2, reads DSGVTQTPKHLITATGQRVTLRCSPRSGDLSVYWYQQSLDQGLQFLIQYYNGEERAKGNILERFSAQQFPDLHSELNLSSLELGDSALYFCASSVISGGYTFGSGTRLTVV.

This clone was observed once. This chain links TRBV28 with TRBJ2-7; D possibly corresponds to TRBD2 (6 bases). Germline V gene lookup returns CDR1 MDHEN and CDR2 SYDVKM. This CDR3 has 10 residues. V lost 8 bases and J lost 7, with 9 bases in between. CDR3 sequence (DNA): TGTGCCAGCGGAGCGGGTGAGCAGTACTTC. Translating gives CASGAGEQYF.

This clone was detected once. The V and J genes are TRBV11-2 and TRBJ2-2; the D gene is possibly TRBD2 (5 bases). The V end lost 3 bases, the J end lost 0 bases, and 11 bases lay between the germline ends. The CDR3 covers 16 residues. CDR1 and CDR2 (germline): SGHAT, FQNNGV. In DNA, the CDR3 is TGTGCCAGCAGCTTCGGAGGACGGTCGAACACCGGGGAGCTGTTTTTT. It is translated as CASSFGGRSNTGELFF.

This clone was observed once. This chain joins TRBV28 and TRBJ2-7; no firm D call. CDR3 length: 11 residues. The V end was cut by 5 bases, the J end by 2 bases, with 4 bases between. The germline V gene has CDR1 MDHEN and CDR2 SYDVKM. The CDR3 here is CASSTPYEQYF. CDR3 DNA: TGTGCCAGCAGTACTCCCTACGAGCAGTACTTC.

The chain joins TRBV10-3 to TRBJ2-7, with 7 bases fitting TRBD2. With 3 bases clipped from V and 4 bases from J, the junction kept 6 bases outside the gene matches. Germline loops: CDR1 ENHRY, CDR2 SYGVKD. CDR3 size: 14 residues. CDR3 DNA sequence: TGTGCCATCAGTGACCTTCCTAGCGGTTACGAGCAGTACTTC. This gives the protein CAISDLPSGYEQYF.

The CDR3 nucleotides read TGCGCCAGCAGCCCCGGGGGCCAAGAGACCCAGTACTTC. Its protein is CASSPGGQETQYF. The chain joins TRBV5-1 to TRBJ2-5, with D possibly matching TRBD2 (6 bases). The CDR3 has 13 amino acids. Per the germline V gene, CDR1 is SGHRS and CDR2 is YFSETQ. Trimming left V 4 bases short and J 1 base short, with 8 bases between.

J is TRBJ1-5 and V is TRBV4-1, with D tentatively TRBD1 (5 bases). This CDR3 has 15 amino acids. CDR1 and CDR2 from the germline V gene are MGHRA and YSYEKL. Trimming took 0 bases from V and 4 from J, leaving 10 bases between them. CDR3 protein: CASSQETPGNQPQHF. The CDR3 DNA reads TGCGCCAGCAGCCAAGAGACCCCAGGGAATCAGCCCCAGCATTTT.

This clone was observed a single time. This sequence joins TRBV28 and TRBJ2-7; 13 bases align to TRBD2. The V gene's germline CDR1 is MDHEN and CDR2 SYDVKM. With V trimmed by 5 bases and J by 3 bases, 4 bases remained unmatched. There are 15 residues in the CDR3. CDR3: CASSDGTSGNYEQYF. Here the CDR3 DNA reads TGTGCCAGCAGTGATGGGACTAGCGGGAACTACGAGCAGTACTTC.

This chain connects TRBV19 to TRBJ2-7; 11 nucleotides line up with TRBD1. Germline CDR1 is LNHDA and CDR2 is SQIVND (reference sequence). This CDR3 is 13 amino acids long. The J segment lost 3 bases and the V segment lost 9 bases, leaving 4 bases of the junction unmatched. As DNA, the CDR3 is TGTGCCAGCGGACAGGGGGCGGACTACGAGCAGTACTTC. Translated: CASGQGADYEQYF.

The chain uses TRBV28 and TRBJ2-2, with TRBD2 identical over 11 bases. CDR3 length: 14 amino acids. Trimming at V came to 10 bases and at J to 4 bases, leaving 5 bases not matched to a gene. Germline CDR1 MDHEN, CDR2 SYDVKM. CDR3 in amino acids: CATVTSGGTGELFF. Here the CDR3 DNA reads TGTGCCACCGTTACTAGCGGGGGCACCGGGGAGCTGTTTTTT.

The rearrangement links TRBV6-5 to TRBJ2-1; D is unclear. Germline V gene data show CDR1 as MNHEY and CDR2 as SVGAGI. V was trimmed by 6 bases and J by 4 bases, leaving 13 bases between them. The length of the CDR3 is 14 residues. The CDR3 sequence is CASSPLRDYNEQFF. CDR3 nucleotide sequence: TGTGCCAGCAGCCCCCTTAGAGATTACAATGAGCAGTTCTTC.

The chain employs TRBV7-8 and TRBJ2-7; 7 nucleotides agree with TRBD1. J was trimmed by 5 bases and V by 1 base; bases with no gene match: 11. CDR3 length: 16 residues. Germline CDR1 and CDR2: SGHVS and FQNEAQ. As DNA, the CDR3 is TGTGCCAGCAGCTTAGGGTCTAAGGGACAGAGGAACGAGCAGTACTTC. The encoded protein is CASSLGSKGQRNEQYF.

The DNA of the CDR3 is TGTGCCAGCAGCGAGAAGGGGCCGAGGGGGGAAAAACTGTTTTTT. Translating it yields CASSEKGPRGEKLFF. The chain is built from TRBV9 and TRBJ1-4, with D possibly being TRBD1 (6 bases). CDR3 length: 15 residues. Looked up from germline, CDR1 is SGDLS and CDR2 is YYNGEE. V lost 3 bases and J 8 bases, leaving 17 bases between the germline ends.

This clone was found once. The V call is TRBV12-5, the J call TRBJ2-2, with 7 bases matching TRBD1. Trimming took 0 bases from V and 2 from J; bases not matched to a gene: 12. Per the germline V gene, CDR1 is LGHNT and CDR2 is FRNRAP. The CDR3 has 19 amino acids. As DNA, the CDR3 is TGTGCTAGTGGTTTGGTCCTGACAGGGCCTTCTTATAACACCGGGGAGCTGTTTTTT. It specifies CASGLVLTGPSYNTGELFF.

The chain recombines TRBV18 with TRBJ1-1; tentatively, D is TRBD1 (6 bases). The V end was cut by 3 bases, the J end by 2 bases, with 13 bases between. The CDR3 totals 15 residues. Per germline, CDR1 KGHSH and CDR2 LQKENI. The CDR3: CASSPFRGANTEAFF. Written as DNA, the CDR3 is TGTGCCAGCTCACCGTTCAGGGGCGCAAACACTGAAGCTTTCTTT. The variable domain in full, with the rest retrieved from reference TRBV18 and TRBJ1-1, is NAGVMQNPRHLVRRRGQEARLRCSPMKGHSHVYWYRQLPEEGLKFMVYLQKENIIDESGMPKERFSAEFPKEGPSILRIQQVVRGDSAAYFCASSPFRGANTEAFFGQGTRLTVV.

The V and J genes are TRBV7-2 and TRBJ1-5, with 10 nucleotides matching TRBD1. CDR1 is SGHTA and CDR2 is FQGNSA in the germline V gene. The CDR3 has 15 amino acids. V was pared by 3 bases and J by 5 bases, with 4 bases of the junction left unmatched. The CDR3 DNA reads TGTGCCAGCAGCTTGAGGACAGGGGGGGATCAGCCCCAGCATTTT. Translated, it gives CASSLRTGGDQPQHF.

Turning to this clone: Additional DNA sequences in this sample encode the identical CDR3. The chain recombines TRBV30 with TRBJ2-1, with 9 positions matching TRBD2. The length of the CDR3 is 14 residues. The V and J ends lost 0 bases and 7 bases, in that order; junction bases with no gene match: 4. Germline CDR1 GTSNPN, CDR2 SVGIG (reference sequence). The CDR3 DNA is TGTGCCTGGAGTGTGCTAGCGGGAACGAATGAGCAGTTCTTC. Protein product: CAWSVLAGTNEQFF.

The chain has TRBV2 and TRBJ1-1; possibly TRBD1 for D (5 bases). Trimming pared 2 bases from V and 1 base from J, leaving 5 bases between. Germline CDR1 is SNHLY and CDR2 is FYNNEI. The CDR3 loop spans 13 amino acids. The CDR3, as DNA: TGTGCCAGCAGTGAACAGGGGAACACTGAAGCTTTCTTT. Amino acids: CASSEQGNTEAFF.

This clone was seen just once. This rearrangement joins TRBV29-1 to TRBJ2-1; 9 bases agree with TRBD2. The J segment lost 4 bases and the V segment lost 6 bases, leaving 13 bases of the junction unmatched. This CDR3 contains 16 residues. CDR1 SQVTM and CDR2 ANQGSEA come from the germline V gene. CDR3: CSVRGSGRRPYNEQFF. CDR3 in DNA: TGCAGCGTCCGAGGAAGCGGGAGGCGTCCATACAATGAGCAGTTCTTC.

This chain connects TRBV27 to TRBJ2-7, with TRBD2 matching over 7 bases. Germline CDR1 MNHEY, CDR2 SMNVEV (reference sequence). This CDR3 is 14 amino acids long. The junction had 4 bases not matched to a gene; V was cut back by 2 bases and J by 3 bases. CDR3 protein: CASSLEGGLYEQYF. The CDR3 bases are TGTGCCAGCAGTTTAGAGGGAGGGCTCTACGAGCAGTACTTC.

This sequence joins TRBV18 and TRBJ2-6; no definite D call. The germline gives CDR1 KGHSH, CDR2 LQKENI. This CDR3 contains 16 residues. With 1 base removed from V and 0 bases from J, the gap between germline ends came to 7 bases. CDR3 sequence (DNA): TGTGCCAGCTCACCACTCGGTGGCTCTGGGGCCAACGTCCTGACTTTC. Its translation: CASSPLGGSGANVLTF.

The chain combines TRBV7-9 with TRBJ2-3; 7 bases agree with TRBD2. Germline V CDR1 and CDR2: SEHNR, FQNEAQ (reference sequence). This CDR3 is 15 amino acids long. The J segment lost 1 base and the V segment lost 1 base, leaving 2 bases of the junction unmatched. CDR3 bases: TGTGCCAGCAGCTTAGGGCTAGCGGGCACAGATACGCAGTATTTT. This translates into CASSLGLAGTDTQYF.

V and J are TRBV18 and TRBJ2-7; 8 nucleotides align to TRBD2. V dropped 7 bases and J dropped 5; count of bases not matched to a gene: 13. The CDR3 covers 15 residues. CDR1 KGHSH and CDR2 LQKENI come from the germline V gene. This CDR3 reads CASFPSGTRGDEQYF. CDR3 coding DNA: TGTGCCAGCTTTCCTTCAGGGACTAGAGGTGACGAGCAGTACTTC.

The chain employs TRBV19 and TRBJ1-4, with TRBD1 matching 10 bases. This CDR3 spans 15 amino acids. CDR1 and CDR2 (germline): LNHDA, SQIVND (reference sequence). V dropped 5 bases and J dropped 7; count of bases not matched to a gene: 7. The CDR3 is CASSHEDRGLEKLFF. CDR3 coding DNA: TGTGCCAGTAGTCACGAAGACAGGGGGCTTGAAAAACTGTTTTTT. The full variable domain, its missing parts supplied by reference TRBV19 and TRBJ1-4, is DGGITQSPKYLFRKEGQNVTLSCEQNLNHDAMYWYRQDPGQGLRLIYYSQIVNDFQKGDIAEGYSVSREKKESFPLTVTSAQKNPTAFYLCASSHEDRGLEKLFFGSGTQLSVL.

V and J are TRBV24-1 and TRBJ2-1; 7 bases align to TRBD2. V lost 5 bases and J lost 8; bases outside the gene matches: 2. The CDR3 loop spans 12 amino acids. CDR1 KGHDR and CDR2 SFDVKD come from the germline V gene. DNA for the CDR3: TGTGCCACCAGTGCAACTAGCGATGAGCAGTTCTTC. Translation gives CATSATSDEQFF.

This clone was seen just once. The chain carries TRBV2 and TRBJ1-1; no firm D call. Trimming cost V 8 bases and J 5 bases, with 21 bases left between them. Germline values: CDR1 SNHLY, CDR2 FYNNEI. CDR3 length equals 15 residues. The DNA of the CDR3 is TGTGCCAGCGGTGCCGAGAGAAGGAGTGGGACTGAAGCTTTCTTT. Amino acids: CASGAERRSGTEAFF.

The chain recombines TRBV28 with TRBJ2-7; 7 bases are a match to TRBD1. The CDR3 is made up of 13 amino acids. CDR1 and CDR2 from the germline V gene are MDHEN and SYDVKM. Trimming took 4 bases from V and 6 from J; bases not matched to a gene: 6. DNA of the CDR3: TGTGCCAGCAGTTGGCCAGGGGGAACCGAGCAGTACTTC. This gives the protein CASSWPGGTEQYF.

This rearrangement joins TRBV29-1 to TRBJ2-7; TRBD1 aligns across 8 bases. J lost 7 bases, V lost 2 bases, and 4 bases had no gene match. Germline V gene sequence: CDR1 SQVTM, CDR2 ANQGSEA. This CDR3 contains 12 residues. The CDR3 protein is CSVEQGAREQYF. The DNA of the CDR3 is TGCAGCGTTGAACAGGGGGCAAGGGAGCAGTACTTC.

The chain carries TRBV4-1 and TRBJ2-2; D gene ambiguous. This CDR3 comprises 15 residues. Germline loops: CDR1 MGHRA, CDR2 YSYEKL. Between the trimmed V and J ends, which lost 0 bases and 5 bases, there was a span of 10 bases. CDR3 loop: CASSQDGRATGELFF. CDR3 sequence (DNA): TGCGCCAGCAGCCAAGATGGTCGCGCTACCGGGGAGCTGTTTTTT.

The V call is TRBV2, the J call TRBJ2-3; TRBD2 matches 9 bases. With 4 bases clipped from V and 4 bases from J, the junction kept 9 bases outside the gene matches. The CDR3 contains 16 residues. Germline CDR1 is SNHLY and CDR2 is FYNNEI. CDR3 bases: TGTGCCAGCAGTGCCGCCGGAGCGGGAGGTTCAGATACGCAGTATTTT. Translated: CASSAAGAGGSDTQYF.

The CDR3, as DNA: TGTGCCAGCAGCCCCCAAAGAGGTCAGGGGGATGGCTACACCTTC. This codes for CASSPQRGQGDGYTF. The chain couples TRBV14 to TRBJ1-2, with 7 bases lining up with TRBD1. Germline V gene lookup returns CDR1 SGHDN and CDR2 FVKESK. J was trimmed by 6 bases and V by 4 bases; bases with no gene match: 11. CDR3 length: 15 amino acids.

In this sample, this clone turned up once. This sequence joins TRBV30 and TRBJ1-2, with unresolved D. The V end was cut by 2 bases, the J end by 7 bases, with 14 bases between. Germline V gives CDR1 GTSNPN, CDR2 SVGIG (reference sequence). The CDR3 contains 13 residues. CDR3 residues: CAWSSLLEGGYTF. CDR3 nucleotides: TGTGCCTGGAGTTCCCTCCTTGAGGGTGGCTACACCTTC.